This T cell receptor (beta chain) is drawn from a study of human T cells and chemical hapten exposure. Study-wide results and limits: The donor cohort had alopecia, so its immune response may not match that of healthy people.

Time point given: pre-sensitization, week 0. Treatment reported: therapeutic diphenylcyclopropenone sensitization with weekly scalp DPC. Donors were 18 to 70-year-old alopecia patients suitable for DPC. Blood, whole and unfractionated, served as the source for total RNA extraction. Of note for this clonotype: Its target is unknown.

The germline gives CDR1 MNHNY, CDR2 SVGAGI (reference sequence). This CDR3 contains 13 residues. The ends were cut back, 7 bases at V and 4 bases at J, with 11 bases in the middle. TCRdb re-called the RACE reads through MiXCR, storing one row per CDR3 protein. Of about 80,000 distinct CDR3 sequences in the sample, 13% to 15% are singletons; the top ten hold around 4.2%. The receptor's source is a woman between 45 and 65 years old with alopecia areata. Some clones in this sample may be carry-over from other donors' samples. The chain employs TRBV6-6 and TRBJ1-5; possibly TRBD1 for D (5 bases). The sequencing used whole blood, collected in connection with sensitization to the hapten diphenylcyclopropenone (DPC). CDR3 sequence reads: CASTQTENQPQHF. CDR3 sequence (DNA): TGTGCCAGCACCCAGACAGAGAATCAGCCCCAGCATTTT.